This T cell receptor beta chain was sequenced during a study of blood T cell repertoires in COVID-19. Sequencing used immunoSEQ multiplex PCR; TCRdb keeps in-frame clones, though not all of them. Among about 160,000 clones listed, less than 90% were seen once. CDR1 is SGHTA, CDR2 FQGNSA, per germline. The CDR3 runs 13 residues. Trimming cost V 1 base and J 4 bases, with 5 bases left between them. The genes are TRBV7-2 and TRBJ1-3, with D hard to call. The sequence derives from a man younger than 35 with active or convalescent COVID-19. The source material was peripheral blood. CDR3: CASSLDSGNTIYF. The CDR3, as DNA: TGTGCCAGCAGCTTAGATAGCGGAAACACCATATATTTT.